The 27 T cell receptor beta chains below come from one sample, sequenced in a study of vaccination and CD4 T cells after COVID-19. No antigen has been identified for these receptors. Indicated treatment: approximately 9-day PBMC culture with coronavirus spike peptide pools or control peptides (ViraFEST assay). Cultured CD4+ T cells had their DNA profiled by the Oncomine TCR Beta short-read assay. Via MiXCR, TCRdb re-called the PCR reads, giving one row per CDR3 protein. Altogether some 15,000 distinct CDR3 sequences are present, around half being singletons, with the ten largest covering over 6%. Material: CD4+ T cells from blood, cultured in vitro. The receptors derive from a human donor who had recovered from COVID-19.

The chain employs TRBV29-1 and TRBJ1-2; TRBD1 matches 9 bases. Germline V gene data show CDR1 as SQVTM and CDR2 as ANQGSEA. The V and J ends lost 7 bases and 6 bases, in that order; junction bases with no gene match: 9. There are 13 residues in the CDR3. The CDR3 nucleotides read TGCAGCGCCCAGGGGACAGGGCCCCATGGCTACACCTTC. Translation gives CSAQGTGPHGYTF.

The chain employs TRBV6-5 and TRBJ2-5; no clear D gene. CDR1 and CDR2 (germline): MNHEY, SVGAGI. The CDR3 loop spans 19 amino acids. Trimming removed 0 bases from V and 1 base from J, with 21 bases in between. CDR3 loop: CASSYSVVASALGQETQYF. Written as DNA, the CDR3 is TGTGCCAGCAGTTACTCTGTAGTTGCGAGCGCCCTAGGCCAAGAGACCCAGTACTTC.

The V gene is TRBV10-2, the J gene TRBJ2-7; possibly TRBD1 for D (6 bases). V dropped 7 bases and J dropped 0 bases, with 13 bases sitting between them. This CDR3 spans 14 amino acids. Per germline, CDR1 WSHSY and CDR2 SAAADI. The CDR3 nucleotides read TGCGCCAGCAAGAGGACAGTGAGCTCCTACGAGCAGTACTTC. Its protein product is CASKRTVSSYEQYF.

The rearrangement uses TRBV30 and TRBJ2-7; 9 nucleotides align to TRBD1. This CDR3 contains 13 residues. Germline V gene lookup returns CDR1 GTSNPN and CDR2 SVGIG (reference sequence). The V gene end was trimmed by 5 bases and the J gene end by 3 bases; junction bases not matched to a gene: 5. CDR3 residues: CAWWEGQGYEQYF. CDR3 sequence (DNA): TGTGCCTGGTGGGAGGGACAGGGCTACGAGCAGTACTTC.

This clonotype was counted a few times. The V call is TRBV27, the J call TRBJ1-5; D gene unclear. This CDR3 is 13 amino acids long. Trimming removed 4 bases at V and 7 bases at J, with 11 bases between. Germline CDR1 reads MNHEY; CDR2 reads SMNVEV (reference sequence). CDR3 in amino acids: CASSSDDNQPQHF. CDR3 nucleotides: TGTGCCAGCAGTTCGGACGATAACCAGCCCCAGCATTTT.

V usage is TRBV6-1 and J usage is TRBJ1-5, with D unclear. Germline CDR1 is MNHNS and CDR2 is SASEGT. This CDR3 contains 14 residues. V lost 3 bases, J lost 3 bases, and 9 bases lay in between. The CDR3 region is CASSDLVLNQPQHF. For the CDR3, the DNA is TGTGCCAGCAGTGATTTGGTCCTCAATCAGCCCCAGCATTTT.

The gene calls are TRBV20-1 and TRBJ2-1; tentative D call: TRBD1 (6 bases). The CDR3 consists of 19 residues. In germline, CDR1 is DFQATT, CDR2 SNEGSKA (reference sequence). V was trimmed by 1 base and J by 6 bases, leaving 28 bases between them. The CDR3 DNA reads TGCAGTGCTAGAGTGAGAGGCGCAGGGGCCCTACTACCAATCAATGAGCAGTTCTTC. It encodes CSARVRGAGALLPINEQFF.

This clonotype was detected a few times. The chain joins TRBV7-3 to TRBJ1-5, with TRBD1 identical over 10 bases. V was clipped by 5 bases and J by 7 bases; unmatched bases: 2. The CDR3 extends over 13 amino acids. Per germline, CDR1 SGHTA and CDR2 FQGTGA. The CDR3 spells CASSQDRGQPQHF. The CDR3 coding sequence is TGTGCCAGCAGCCAGGACAGGGGGCAGCCCCAGCATTTT. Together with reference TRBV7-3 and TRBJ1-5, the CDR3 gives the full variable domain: GAGVSQTPSNKVTEKGKYVELRCDPISGHTALYWYRQSLGQGPEFLIYFQGTGAADDSGLPNDRFFAVRPEGSVSTLKIQRTERGDSAVYLCASSQDRGQPQHFGDGTRLSIL.

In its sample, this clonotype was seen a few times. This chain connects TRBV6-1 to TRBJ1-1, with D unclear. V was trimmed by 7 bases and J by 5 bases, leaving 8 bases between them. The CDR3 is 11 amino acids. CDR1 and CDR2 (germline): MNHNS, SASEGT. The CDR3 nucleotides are TGTGCCAGCACTAGGACGACTGAAGCTTTCTTT. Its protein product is CASTRTTEAFF.

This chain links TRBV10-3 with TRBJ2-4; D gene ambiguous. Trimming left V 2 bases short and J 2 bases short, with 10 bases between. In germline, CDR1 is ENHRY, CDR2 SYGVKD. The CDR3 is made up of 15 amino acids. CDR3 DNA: TGTGCCATCAGTGAGGCGATCGGCTCCAAAAACATTCAGTACTTC. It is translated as CAISEAIGSKNIQYF.

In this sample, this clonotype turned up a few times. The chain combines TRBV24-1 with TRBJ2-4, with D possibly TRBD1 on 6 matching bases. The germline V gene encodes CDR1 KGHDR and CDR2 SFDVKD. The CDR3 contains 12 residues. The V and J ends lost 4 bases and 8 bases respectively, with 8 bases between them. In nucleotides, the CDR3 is TGTGCCACCAGTGACCCAGGGGACATTCAGTACTTC. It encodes CATSDPGDIQYF.

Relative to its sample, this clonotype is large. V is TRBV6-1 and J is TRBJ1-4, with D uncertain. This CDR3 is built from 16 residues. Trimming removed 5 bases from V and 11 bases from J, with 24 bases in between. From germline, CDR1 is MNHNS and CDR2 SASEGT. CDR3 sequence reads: CASSQRGGDRLGKLFF. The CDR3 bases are TGTGCCAGCAGTCAACGAGGAGGTGACCGATTGGGGAAACTGTTTTTT.

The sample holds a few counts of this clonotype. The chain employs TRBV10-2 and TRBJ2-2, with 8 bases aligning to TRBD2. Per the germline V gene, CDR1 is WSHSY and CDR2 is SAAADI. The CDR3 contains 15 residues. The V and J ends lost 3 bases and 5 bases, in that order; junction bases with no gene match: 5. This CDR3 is CASSDQRERTGELFF. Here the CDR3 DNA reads TGCGCCAGCAGTGATCAGCGGGAGAGGACCGGGGAGCTGTTTTTT.

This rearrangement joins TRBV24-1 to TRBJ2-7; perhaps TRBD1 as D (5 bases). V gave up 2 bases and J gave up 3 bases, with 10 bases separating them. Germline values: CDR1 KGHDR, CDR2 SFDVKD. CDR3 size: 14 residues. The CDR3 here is CATSDSGHFYEQYF. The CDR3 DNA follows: TGTGCCACCAGTGATTCCGGACACTTCTACGAGCAGTACTTC.

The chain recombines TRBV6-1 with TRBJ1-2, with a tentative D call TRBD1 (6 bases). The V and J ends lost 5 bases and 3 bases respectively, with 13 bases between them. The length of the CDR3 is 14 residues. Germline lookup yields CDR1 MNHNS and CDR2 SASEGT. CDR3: CASSRGQEYYGYTF. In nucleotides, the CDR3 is TGTGCCAGCAGTCGGGGGCAGGAGTACTATGGCTACACCTTC.

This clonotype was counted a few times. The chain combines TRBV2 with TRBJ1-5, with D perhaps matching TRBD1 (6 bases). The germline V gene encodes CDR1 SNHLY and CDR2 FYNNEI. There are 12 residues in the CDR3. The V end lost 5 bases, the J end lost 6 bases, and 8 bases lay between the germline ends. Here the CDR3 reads CASSPGAQPQHF. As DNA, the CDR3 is TGTGCCAGCAGTCCAGGGGCTCAGCCCCAGCATTTT. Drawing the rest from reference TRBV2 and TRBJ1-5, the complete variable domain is EPEVTQTPSHQVTQMGQEVILRCVPISNHLYFYWYRQILGQKVEFLVSFYNNEISEKSEIFDDQFSVERPDGSNFTLKIRSTKLEDSAMYFCASSPGAQPQHFGDGTRLSIL.

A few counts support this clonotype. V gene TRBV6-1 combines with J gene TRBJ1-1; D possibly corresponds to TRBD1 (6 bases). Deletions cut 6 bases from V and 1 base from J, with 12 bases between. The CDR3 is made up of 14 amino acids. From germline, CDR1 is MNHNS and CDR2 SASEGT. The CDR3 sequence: CASSKGQKNTEAFF. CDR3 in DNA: TGTGCCAGCAGCAAAGGACAGAAGAACACTGAAGCTTTCTTT.

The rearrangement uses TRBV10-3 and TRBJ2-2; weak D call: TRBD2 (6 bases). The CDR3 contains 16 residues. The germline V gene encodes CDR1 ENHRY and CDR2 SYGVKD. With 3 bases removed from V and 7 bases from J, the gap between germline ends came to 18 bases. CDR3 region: CAISDGLAQMYGELFF. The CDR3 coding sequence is TGTGCCATCAGTGACGGGCTAGCGCAAATGTACGGGGAGCTGTTTTTT.

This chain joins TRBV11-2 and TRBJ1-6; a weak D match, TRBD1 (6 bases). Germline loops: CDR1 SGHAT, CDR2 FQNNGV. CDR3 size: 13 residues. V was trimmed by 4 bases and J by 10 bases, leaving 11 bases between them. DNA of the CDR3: TGTGCCAGCAGCTCGGGACACTTCTCACCCCTCCACTTT. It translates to CASSSGHFSPLHF. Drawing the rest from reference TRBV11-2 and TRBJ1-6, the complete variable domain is EAGVAQSPRYKIIEKRQSVAFWCNPISGHATLYWYQQILGQGPKLLIQFQNNGVVDDSQLPKDRFSAERLKGVDSTLKIQPAKLEDSAVYLCASSSGHFSPLHFGNGTRLTVT.

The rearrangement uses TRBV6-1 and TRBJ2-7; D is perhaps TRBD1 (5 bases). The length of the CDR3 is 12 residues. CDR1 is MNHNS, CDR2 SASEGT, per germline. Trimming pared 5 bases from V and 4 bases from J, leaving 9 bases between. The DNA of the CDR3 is TGTGCCAGCAGTCAGGGTGGGTACGAGCAGTACTTC. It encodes CASSQGGYEQYF.

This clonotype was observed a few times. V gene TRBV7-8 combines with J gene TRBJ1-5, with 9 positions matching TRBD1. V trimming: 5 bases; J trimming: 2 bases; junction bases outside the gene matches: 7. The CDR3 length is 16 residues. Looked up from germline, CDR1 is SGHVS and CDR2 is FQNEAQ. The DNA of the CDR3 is TGTGCCAGCAGCCCCACAGGGGGCAGGGGCAATCAGCCCCAGCATTTT. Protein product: CASSPTGGRGNQPQHF.

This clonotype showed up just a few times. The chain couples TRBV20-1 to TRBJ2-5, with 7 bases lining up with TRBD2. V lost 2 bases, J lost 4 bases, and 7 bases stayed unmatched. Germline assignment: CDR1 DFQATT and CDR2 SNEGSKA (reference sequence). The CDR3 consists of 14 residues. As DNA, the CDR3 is TGCAGTGCTAGATCCAGGACGGGGGGAGAGACCCAGTACTTC. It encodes CSARSRTGGETQYF.

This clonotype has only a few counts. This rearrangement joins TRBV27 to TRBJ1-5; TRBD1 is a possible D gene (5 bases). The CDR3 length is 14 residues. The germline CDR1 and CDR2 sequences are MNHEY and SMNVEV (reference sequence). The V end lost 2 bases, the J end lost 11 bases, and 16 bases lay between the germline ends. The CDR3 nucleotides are TGTGCCAGCAGTTTAGCCGGGGCAGGCGGGACCCAGCATTTT. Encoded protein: CASSLAGAGGTQHF.

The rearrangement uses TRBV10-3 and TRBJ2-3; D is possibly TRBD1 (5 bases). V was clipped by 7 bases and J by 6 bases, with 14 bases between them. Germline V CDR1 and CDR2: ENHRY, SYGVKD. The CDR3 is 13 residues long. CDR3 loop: CAINDATVDTQYF. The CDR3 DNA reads TGTGCCATCAATGACGCGACAGTGGATACGCAGTATTTT.

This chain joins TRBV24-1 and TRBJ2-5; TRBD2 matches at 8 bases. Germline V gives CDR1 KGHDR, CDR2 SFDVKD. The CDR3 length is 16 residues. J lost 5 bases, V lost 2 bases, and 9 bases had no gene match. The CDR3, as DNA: TGTGCCACCAGTGATTATGCGGGAGGTCCGGGGGAGACCCAGTACTTC. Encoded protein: CATSDYAGGPGETQYF.

The CDR3 sequence is CASSQERGGSGNTIYF. The CDR3 nucleotides are TGCGCCAGCAGCCAAGAAAGGGGGGGCTCTGGAAACACCATATATTTT. This chain links TRBV4-3 with TRBJ1-3; the D gene is possibly TRBD1 (6 bases). The germline V and J ends were trimmed by 0 bases and 0 bases, with 9 bases remaining between them. Per the germline V gene, CDR1 is LGHNA and CDR2 is YSLEER. The CDR3 runs to 16 residues.

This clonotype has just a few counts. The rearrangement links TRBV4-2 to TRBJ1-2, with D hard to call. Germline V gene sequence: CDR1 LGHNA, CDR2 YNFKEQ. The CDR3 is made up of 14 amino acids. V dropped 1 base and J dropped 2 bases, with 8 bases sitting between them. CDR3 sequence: CASSQGSGNYGYTF. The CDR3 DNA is TGTGCCAGCAGCCAAGGCTCGGGGAACTATGGCTACACCTTC.